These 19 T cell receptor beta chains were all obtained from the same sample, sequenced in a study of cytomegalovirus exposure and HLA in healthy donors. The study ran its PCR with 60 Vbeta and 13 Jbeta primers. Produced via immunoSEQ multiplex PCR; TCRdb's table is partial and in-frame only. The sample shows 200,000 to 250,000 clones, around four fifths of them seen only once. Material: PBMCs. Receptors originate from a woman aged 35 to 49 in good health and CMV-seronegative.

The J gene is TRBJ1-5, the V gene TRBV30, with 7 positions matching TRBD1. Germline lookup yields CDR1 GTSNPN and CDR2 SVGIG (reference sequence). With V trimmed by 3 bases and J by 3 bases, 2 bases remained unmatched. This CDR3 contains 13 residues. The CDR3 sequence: CAWSGTVNQPQHF. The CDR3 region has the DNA TGTGCCTGGAGCGGGACAGTCAATCAGCCCCAGCATTTT.

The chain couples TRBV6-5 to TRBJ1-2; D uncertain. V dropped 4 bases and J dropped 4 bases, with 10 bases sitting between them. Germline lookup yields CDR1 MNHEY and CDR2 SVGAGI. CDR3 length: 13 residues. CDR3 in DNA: TGTGCCAGCAGTTTAGAGACTGGCTATGGCTACACCTTC. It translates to CASSLETGYGYTF.

CDR3 sequence reads: CASRYESADNNEQFF. For the CDR3, the DNA is TGTGCCAGCAGGTACGAGAGCGCGGACAACAATGAGCAGTTCTTC. The J gene is TRBJ2-1, the V gene TRBV7-3; tentative D call: TRBD1 (5 bases). The germline gives CDR1 SGHTA, CDR2 FQGTGA. The CDR3 sequence is 15 residues long. V lost 6 bases and J lost 5, with 17 bases in between.

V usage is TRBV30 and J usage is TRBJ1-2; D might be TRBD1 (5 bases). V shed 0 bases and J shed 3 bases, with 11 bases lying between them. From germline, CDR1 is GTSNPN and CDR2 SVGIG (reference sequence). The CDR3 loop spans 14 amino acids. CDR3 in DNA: TGTGCCTGGAGTGTACGGGCCAGGGACTATGGCTACACCTTC. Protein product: CAWSVRARDYGYTF.

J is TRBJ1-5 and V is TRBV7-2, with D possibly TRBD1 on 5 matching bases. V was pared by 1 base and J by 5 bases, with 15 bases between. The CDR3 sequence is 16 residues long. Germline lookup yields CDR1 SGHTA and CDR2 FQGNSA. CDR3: CASSLEWGQGHQPQHF. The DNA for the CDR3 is TGTGCCAGCAGCTTAGAATGGGGCCAGGGCCATCAGCCCCAGCATTTT.

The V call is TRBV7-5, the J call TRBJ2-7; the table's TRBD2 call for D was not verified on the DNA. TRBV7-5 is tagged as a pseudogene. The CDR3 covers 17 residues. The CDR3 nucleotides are TGTGCCAGAAGCTTAGGGGGGGTGACTAGCCGTACCTACGAGCAGTACTTC. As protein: CARSLGGVTSRTYEQYF.

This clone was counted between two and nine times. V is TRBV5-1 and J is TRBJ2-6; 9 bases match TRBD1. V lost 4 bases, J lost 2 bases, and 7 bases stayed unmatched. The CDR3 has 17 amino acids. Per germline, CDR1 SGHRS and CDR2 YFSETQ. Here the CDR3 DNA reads TGCGCCAGCAGCCTAACAGGGGGCAATACTGGGGCCAACGTCCTGACTTTC. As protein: CASSLTGGNTGANVLTF.

As DNA, the CDR3 is TGTGCCAGCGGGGCTAGGGAAAAACTGTTTTTT. Its translation: CASGAREKLFF. The chain combines TRBV6-5 with TRBJ1-4, with D tentatively TRBD1 (5 bases). Germline V gene sequence: CDR1 MNHEY, CDR2 SVGAGI. The CDR3 totals 11 residues. The V gene lost 8 bases and the J gene lost 8 bases, with 9 bases spanning the gap.

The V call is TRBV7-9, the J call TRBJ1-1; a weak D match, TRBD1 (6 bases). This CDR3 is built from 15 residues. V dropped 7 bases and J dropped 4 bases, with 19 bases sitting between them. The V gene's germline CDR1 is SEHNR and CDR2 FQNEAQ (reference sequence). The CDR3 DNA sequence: TGTGCCAGCAACCCGGACAGCAGGTTGGGCACTGAAGCTTTCTTT. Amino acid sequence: CASNPDSRLGTEAFF.

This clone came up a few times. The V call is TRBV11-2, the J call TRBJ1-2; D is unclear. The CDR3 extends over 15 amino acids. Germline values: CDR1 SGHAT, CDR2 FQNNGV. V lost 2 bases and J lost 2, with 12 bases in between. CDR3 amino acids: CASSLSAHSNYGYTF. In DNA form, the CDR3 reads TGTGCCAGCAGCTTATCGGCCCACAGCAACTATGGCTACACCTTC.

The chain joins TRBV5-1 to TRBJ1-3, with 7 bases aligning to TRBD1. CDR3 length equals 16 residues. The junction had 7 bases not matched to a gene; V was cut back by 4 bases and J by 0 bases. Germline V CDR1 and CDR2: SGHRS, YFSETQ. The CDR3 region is CASSRGTVVSGNTIYF. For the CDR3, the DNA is TGCGCCAGCAGCCGTGGGACAGTTGTCTCTGGAAACACCATATATTTT.

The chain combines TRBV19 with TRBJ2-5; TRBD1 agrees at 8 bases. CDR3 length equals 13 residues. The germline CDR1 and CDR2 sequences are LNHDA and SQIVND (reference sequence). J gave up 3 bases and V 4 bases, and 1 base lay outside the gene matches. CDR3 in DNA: TGTGCCAGTAGTAAGACAGGGGAAGAGACCCAGTACTTC. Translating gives CASSKTGEETQYF. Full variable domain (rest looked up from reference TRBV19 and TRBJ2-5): DGGITQSPKYLFRKEGQNVTLSCEQNLNHDAMYWYRQDPGQGLRLIYYSQIVNDFQKGDIAEGYSVSREKKESFPLTVTSAQKNPTAFYLCASSKTGEETQYFGPGTRLLVL.

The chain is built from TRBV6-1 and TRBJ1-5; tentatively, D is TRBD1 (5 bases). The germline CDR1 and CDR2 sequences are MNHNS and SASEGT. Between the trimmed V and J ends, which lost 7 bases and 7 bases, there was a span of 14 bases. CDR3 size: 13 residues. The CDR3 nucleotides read TGTGCCAGCACAGACAGTGAGAAACAGCCCCAGCATTTT. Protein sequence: CASTDSEKQPQHF.

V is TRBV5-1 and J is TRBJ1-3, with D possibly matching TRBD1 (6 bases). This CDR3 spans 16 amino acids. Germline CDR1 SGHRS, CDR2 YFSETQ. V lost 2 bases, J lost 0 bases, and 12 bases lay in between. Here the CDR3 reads CASSLLTGYSGNTIYF. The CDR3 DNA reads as TGCGCCAGCAGCTTATTAACAGGGTACTCTGGAAACACCATATATTTT.

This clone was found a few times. This chain's CDR3 is CASPARGPNTEAFF. The CDR3 DNA is TGTGCCAGCCCTGCCCGAGGCCCGAACACTGAAGCTTTCTTT. This chain uses TRBV6-1 with TRBJ1-1; no definite D call. The CDR3 consists of 14 residues. CDR1 is MNHNS, CDR2 SASEGT, per germline. V gave up 8 bases and J gave up 1 base, with 14 bases separating them.

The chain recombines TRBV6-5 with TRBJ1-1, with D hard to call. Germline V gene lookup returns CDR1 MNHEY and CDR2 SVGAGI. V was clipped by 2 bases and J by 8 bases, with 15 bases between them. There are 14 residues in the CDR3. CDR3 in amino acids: CASSYRAGGSEAFF. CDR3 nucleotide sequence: TGTGCCAGCAGTTACCGCGCGGGTGGGTCCGAAGCTTTCTTT.

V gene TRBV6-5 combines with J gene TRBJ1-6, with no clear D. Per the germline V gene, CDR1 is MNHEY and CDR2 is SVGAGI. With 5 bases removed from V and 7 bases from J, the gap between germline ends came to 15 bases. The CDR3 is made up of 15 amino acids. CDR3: CASSGRLGGNSPLHF. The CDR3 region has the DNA TGTGCCAGCAGTGGACGATTAGGAGGCAATTCACCCCTCCACTTT.

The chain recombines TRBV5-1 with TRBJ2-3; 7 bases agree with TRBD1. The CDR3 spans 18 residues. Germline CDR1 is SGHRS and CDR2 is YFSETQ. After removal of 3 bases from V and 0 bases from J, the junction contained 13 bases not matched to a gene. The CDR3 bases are TGCGCCAGCAGCTCCAACTCACAGGGGATGGGGAGCACAGATACGCAGTATTTT. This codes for CASSSNSQGMGSTDTQYF.

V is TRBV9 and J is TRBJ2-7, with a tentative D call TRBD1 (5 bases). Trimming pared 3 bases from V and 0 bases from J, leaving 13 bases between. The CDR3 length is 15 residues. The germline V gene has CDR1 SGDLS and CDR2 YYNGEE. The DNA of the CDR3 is TGTGCCAGCAGCGAGACCTCACAGGTCTCCTACGAGCAGTACTTC. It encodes CASSETSQVSYEQYF.